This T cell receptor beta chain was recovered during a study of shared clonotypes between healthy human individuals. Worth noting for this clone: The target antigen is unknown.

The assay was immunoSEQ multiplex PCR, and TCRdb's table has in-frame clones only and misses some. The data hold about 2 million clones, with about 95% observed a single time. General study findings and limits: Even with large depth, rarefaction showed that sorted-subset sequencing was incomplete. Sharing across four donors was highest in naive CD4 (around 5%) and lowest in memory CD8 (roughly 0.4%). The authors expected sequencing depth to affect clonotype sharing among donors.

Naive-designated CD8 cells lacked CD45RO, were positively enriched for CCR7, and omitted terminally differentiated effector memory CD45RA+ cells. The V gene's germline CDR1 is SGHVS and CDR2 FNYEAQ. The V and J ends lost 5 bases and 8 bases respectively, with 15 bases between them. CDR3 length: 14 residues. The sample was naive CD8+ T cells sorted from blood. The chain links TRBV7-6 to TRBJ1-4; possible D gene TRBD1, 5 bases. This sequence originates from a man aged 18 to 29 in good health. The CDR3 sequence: CASSVGTADEKLFF. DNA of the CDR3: TGTGCCAGCAGCGTCGGGACGGCGGACGAAAAACTGTTTTTT.